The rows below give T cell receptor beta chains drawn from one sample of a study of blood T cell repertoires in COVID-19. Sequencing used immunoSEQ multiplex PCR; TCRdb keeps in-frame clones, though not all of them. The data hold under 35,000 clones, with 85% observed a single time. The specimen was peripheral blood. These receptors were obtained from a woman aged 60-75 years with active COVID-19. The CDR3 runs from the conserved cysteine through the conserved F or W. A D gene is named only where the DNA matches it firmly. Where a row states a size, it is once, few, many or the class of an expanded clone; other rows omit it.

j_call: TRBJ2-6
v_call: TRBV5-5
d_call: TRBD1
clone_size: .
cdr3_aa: CASSLGTGVTGANVLTF
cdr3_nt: TGTGCCAGCAGCTTGGGGACAGGGGTGACTGGGGCCAACGTCCTGACTTTC

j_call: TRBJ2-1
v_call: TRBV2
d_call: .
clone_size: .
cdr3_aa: CASSVTDNEQFF
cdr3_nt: TGTGCCAGCAGTGTGACAGACAATGAGCAGTTCTTC

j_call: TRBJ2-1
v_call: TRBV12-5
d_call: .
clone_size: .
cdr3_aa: CASGFQGRGEQFF
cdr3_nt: TGTGCTAGTGGTTTTCAGGGGCGCGGTGAGCAGTTCTTC

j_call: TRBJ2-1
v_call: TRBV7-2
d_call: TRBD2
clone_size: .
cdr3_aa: CASSFKTSGYNEQFF
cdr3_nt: TGTGCCAGCAGCTTTAAGACTAGCGGGTACAATGAGCAGTTCTTC

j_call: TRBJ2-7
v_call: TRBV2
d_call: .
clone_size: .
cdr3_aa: CASSVRLVVEQYF
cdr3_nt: TGTGCCAGCAGTGTTCGCCTAGTAGTCGAGCAGTACTTC

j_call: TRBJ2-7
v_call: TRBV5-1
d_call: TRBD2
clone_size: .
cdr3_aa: CASSRPNLAGGPSYEQYF
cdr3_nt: TGCGCCAGCAGCCGGCCCAATTTAGCGGGAGGCCCCTCCTACGAGCAGTACTTC

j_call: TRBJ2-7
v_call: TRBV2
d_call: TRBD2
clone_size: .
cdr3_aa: CASRAQGGFSDEQYF
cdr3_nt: TGTGCCAGCAGAGCCCAGGGAGGGTTCAGCGACGAGCAGTACTTC

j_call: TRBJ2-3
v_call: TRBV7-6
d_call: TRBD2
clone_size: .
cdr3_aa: CASGGRGSVSNTDTQYF
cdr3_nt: TGTGCCAGCGGAGGGCGGGGGTCCGTGTCTAACACAGATACGCAGTATTTT

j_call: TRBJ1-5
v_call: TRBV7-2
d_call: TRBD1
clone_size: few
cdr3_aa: CASSRTGTGDQPQHF
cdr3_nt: TGTGCCAGCAGCCGCACCGGGACAGGGGATCAGCCCCAGCATTTT

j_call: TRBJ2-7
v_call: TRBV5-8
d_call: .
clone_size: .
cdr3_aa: CASSLGVLDPTTNSYEQYF
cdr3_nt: TGTGCCAGCAGCTTGGGTGTGCTAGACCCAACTACGAACTCCTACGAGCAGTACTTC

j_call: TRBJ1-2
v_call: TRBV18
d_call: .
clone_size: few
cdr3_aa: CASSNRGEGYTF
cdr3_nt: TGTGCCAGCTCCAACCGGGGGGAAGGCTACACCTTC

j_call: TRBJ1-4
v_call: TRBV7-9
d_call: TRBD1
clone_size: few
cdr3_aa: CASRRTGNEKLFF
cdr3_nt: TGTGCCAGCAGACGGACAGGGAATGAAAAACTGTTTTTT

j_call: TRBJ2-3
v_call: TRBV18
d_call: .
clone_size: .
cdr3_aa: CASSPGRGLAGATDTQYF
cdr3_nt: TGTGCCAGCTCACCAGGGAGAGGCTTGGCGGGGGCCACAGATACGCAGTATTTT

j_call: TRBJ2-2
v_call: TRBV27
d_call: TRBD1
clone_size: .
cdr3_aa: CASSPGGPNTGELFF
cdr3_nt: TGTGCCAGCAGCCCAGGGGGCCCGAACACCGGGGAGCTGTTTTTT

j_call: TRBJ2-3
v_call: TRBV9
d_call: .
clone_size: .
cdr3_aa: CASSVRQNTDTQYF
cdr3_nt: TGTGCCAGCAGCGTCCGCCAGAACACAGATACGCAGTATTTT

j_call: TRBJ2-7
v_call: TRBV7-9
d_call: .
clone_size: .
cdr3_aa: CASSFDSYYEQYF
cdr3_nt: TGTGCCAGCAGCTTTGACAGCTACTACGAGCAGTACTTC

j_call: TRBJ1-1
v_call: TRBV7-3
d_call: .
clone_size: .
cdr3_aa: CASSLTGFGNRANTEAFF
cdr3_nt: TGTGCCAGCAGCTTAACGGGGTTCGGAAACAGGGCGAACACTGAAGCTTTCTTT

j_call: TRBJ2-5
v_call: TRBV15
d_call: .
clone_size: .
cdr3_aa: CATSRSGGGKETQYF
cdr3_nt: TGTGCCACCAGCAGATCCGGAGGGGGCAAAGAGACCCAGTACTTC

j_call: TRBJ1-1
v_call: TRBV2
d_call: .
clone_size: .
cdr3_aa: CASRGGRLNTEAFF
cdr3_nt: TGTGCCAGCAGGGGGGGGCGTCTGAACACTGAAGCTTTCTTT

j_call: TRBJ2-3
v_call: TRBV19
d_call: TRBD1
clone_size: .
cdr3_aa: CASSIGTGTGTDTQYF
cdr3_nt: TGTGCCAGTAGTATCGGGACAGGGACGGGCACAGATACGCAGTATTTT

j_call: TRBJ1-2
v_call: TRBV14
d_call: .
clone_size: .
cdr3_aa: CASSQDDQGLHNYGYTF
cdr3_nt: TGTGCCAGCAGCCAAGACGATCAGGGCCTCCACAACTATGGCTACACCTTC

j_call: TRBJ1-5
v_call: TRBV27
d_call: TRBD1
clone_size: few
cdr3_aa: CASSLSSTGTGINQPQHF
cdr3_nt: TGTGCCAGCAGTTTATCCTCAACCGGGACAGGGATCAATCAGCCCCAGCATTTT

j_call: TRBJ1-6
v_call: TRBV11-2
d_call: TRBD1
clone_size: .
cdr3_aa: CASSHGQGFLHF
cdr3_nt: TGTGCCAGCAGCCATGGACAGGGCTTCCTCCACTTT

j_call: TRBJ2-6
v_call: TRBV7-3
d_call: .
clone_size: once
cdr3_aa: CASSLFHSGANVLTF
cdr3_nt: TGTGCCAGCAGCTTATTCCACTCTGGGGCCAACGTCCTGACTTTC

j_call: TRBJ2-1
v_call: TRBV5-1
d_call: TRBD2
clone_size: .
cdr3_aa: CASGEVAGAYNEQFF
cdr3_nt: TGCGCCAGCGGGGAGGTAGCGGGAGCTTATAATGAGCAGTTCTTC

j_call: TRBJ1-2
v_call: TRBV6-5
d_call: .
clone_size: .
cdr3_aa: CASSPRGGSLLGYTF
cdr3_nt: TGTGCCAGCAGTCCCCGAGGGGGTTCCCTGTTGGGCTACACCTTC

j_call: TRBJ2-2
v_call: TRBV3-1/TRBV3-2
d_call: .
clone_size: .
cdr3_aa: CASSSRQFTGELFF
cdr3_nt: TGTGCCAGCAGCAGCCGACAGTTCACCGGGGAGCTGTTTTTT

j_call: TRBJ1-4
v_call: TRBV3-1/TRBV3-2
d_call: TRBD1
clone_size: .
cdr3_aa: CASSEGTGLSEKLFF
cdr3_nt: TGTGCCAGCAGCGAAGGGACAGGGCTGAGTGAAAAACTGTTTTTT

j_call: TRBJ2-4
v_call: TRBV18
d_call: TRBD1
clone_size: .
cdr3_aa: CASSPPSRGQNIQYF
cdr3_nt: TGTGCCAGCTCACCACCTTCCAGGGGGCAAAACATTCAGTACTTC

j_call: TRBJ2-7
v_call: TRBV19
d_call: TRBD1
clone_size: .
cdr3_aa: CASSYQGQGAWEQYF
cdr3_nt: TGTGCCAGTAGTTACCAGGGACAGGGGGCGTGGGAGCAGTACTTC

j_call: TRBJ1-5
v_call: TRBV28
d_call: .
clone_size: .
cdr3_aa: CASSFPDSINQPQHF
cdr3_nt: TGTGCCAGCAGTTTCCCAGACAGCATCAATCAGCCCCAGCATTTT

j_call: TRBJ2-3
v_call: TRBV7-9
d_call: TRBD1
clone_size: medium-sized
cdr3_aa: CASSPRGSSGNTQYF
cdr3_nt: TGTGCCAGCAGCCCCAGGGGGTCCTCGGGGAATACGCAGTATTTT

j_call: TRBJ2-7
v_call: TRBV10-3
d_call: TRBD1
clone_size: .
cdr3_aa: CAISEFGQGVYEQYF
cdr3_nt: TGTGCCATCAGTGAGTTCGGTCAGGGGGTATACGAGCAGTACTTC

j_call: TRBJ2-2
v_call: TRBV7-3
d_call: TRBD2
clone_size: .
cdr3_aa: CASSLFRTSGRVTNTGELFF
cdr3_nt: TGTGCCAGCAGCTTATTTCGGACTAGCGGGAGGGTCACCAACACCGGGGAGCTGTTTTTT

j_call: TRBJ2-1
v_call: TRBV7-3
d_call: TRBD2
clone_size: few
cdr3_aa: CASVLAGGPHEQFF
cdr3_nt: TGTGCCAGCGTCCTAGCGGGGGGGCCGCATGAGCAGTTCTTC

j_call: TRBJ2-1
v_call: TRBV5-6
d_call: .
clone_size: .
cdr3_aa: CASSLFLSETYNEQFF
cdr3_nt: TGTGCCAGCAGCTTGTTCCTAAGCGAGACCTACAATGAGCAGTTCTTC

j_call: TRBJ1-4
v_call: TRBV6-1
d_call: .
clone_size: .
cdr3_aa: CASSEAGLAWIWEKLFF
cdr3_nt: TGTGCCAGCAGTGAAGCGGGCCTGGCGTGGATTTGGGAAAAACTGTTTTTT

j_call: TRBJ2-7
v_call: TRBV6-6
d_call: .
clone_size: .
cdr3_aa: CASSPRGSYEQYF
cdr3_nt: TGTGCCAGCAGTCCCCGGGGGTCGTACGAGCAGTACTTC

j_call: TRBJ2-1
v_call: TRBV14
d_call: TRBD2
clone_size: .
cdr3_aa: CASSRREGPPPQQFF
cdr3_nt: TGTGCCAGCAGCCGGAGGGAGGGGCCTCCTCCTCAGCAGTTCTTC